This T cell receptor (beta chain) was observed in a study of blood T cell repertoires in COVID-19. Study context: There were acute and convalescent COVID-19 samples, and they came from the United States, Italy and Spain. The analysed material was cDNA or gDNA that came from T cells, B-cell-depleted T cells, or PBMCs.

As originally analysed: Cell counts per sample came from amplifying reference gene primers. The data were produced by immunoSEQ multiplex PCR, yet TCRdb's version contains in-frame clones alone and is incomplete. V and J calls and clone size are given by that table; D and trimming were obtained from the DNA. Here the sample spans roughly 23,000 clones, roughly nine tenths being singletons. This clone was counted a few times. CDR1 is MGHRA and CDR2 is YSYEKL in the germline V gene. V lost 4 bases and J lost 10, with 14 bases in between. This CDR3 comprises 13 residues. The rearrangement uses TRBV4-1 and TRBJ1-5; D is uncertain. The sequencing input was peripheral blood. The clonotype comes from a man aged 70 or older with COVID-19, enrolled during active disease. CDR3 amino acids: CASSPSRGEPQHF. In DNA form, the CDR3 reads TGCGCCAGCAGCCCCAGTCGCGGCGAACCCCAGCATTTT.